This T cell receptor (beta chain) was observed in a study of T cell changes during pregnancy in multiple sclerosis. Assay used: immunoSEQ multiplex PCR; TCRdb lists only in-frame clones, some missing. The table includes some 70,000 clones, roughly 90% detected once. The ends were cut back, 2 bases at V and 4 bases at J, with 11 bases in the middle. CDR1 and CDR2 (germline): SQVTM, ANQGSEA. This CDR3 is 13 amino acids long. This clonotype was sampled from a female donor with multiple sclerosis, enrolled in a pregnancy study. The rearrangement uses TRBV29-1 and TRBJ1-2, with TRBD1 as a possible D gene (5 bases). The starting material was CD8+ T cells from peripheral blood mononuclear cells, obtained before pregnancy. The DNA of the CDR3 is TGCAGCGTTGAAAAGGGACTGATCTATGGCTACACCTTC. Its protein product is CSVEKGLIYGYTF.